The 29 T cell receptor beta chains below come from one sample, sequenced in a study of control samples from healthy donors and cancer patients. The protocol was immunoSEQ multiplex PCR, while the TCRdb copy is restricted to in-frame clones and leaves out a portion. This sample has under 200,000 clones, with more than 85% found just once. The sequencing input was blood. The receptor set was obtained from a woman in her thirties in good health.

The rearrangement uses TRBV5-1 and TRBJ2-1; tentative D call: TRBD1 (5 bases). The length of the CDR3 is 16 residues. Looked up from germline, CDR1 is SGHRS and CDR2 is YFSETQ. The V end was cut by 4 bases, the J end by 5 bases, with 19 bases between. For the CDR3, the DNA is TGCGCCAGCAGCCTCGAAGGGCCTCCAGGGCACAATGAGCAGTTCTTC. Translating it yields CASSLEGPPGHNEQFF.

This chain joins TRBV7-9 and TRBJ1-3; D not resolved. V lost 1 base and J 0 bases, leaving 7 bases between the germline ends. The CDR3 has 15 amino acids. Germline V gene data show CDR1 as SEHNR and CDR2 as FQNEAQ (reference sequence). The CDR3 region is CASSLGQYSGNTIYF. CDR3 nucleotide sequence: TGTGCCAGCAGCTTAGGGCAGTACTCTGGAAACACCATATATTTT. The complete variable domain, with remaining parts taken from reference TRBV7-9 and TRBJ1-3, reads DTGVSQNPRHKITKRGQNVTFRCDPISEHNRLYWYRQTLGQGPEFLTYFQNEAQLEKSRLLSDRFSAERPKGSFSTLEIQRTEQGDSAMYLCASSLGQYSGNTIYFGEGSWLTVV.

This rearrangement joins TRBV27 to TRBJ2-1; the match to TRBD1 covers 9 bases. Germline V CDR1 and CDR2: MNHEY, SMNVEV (reference sequence). Unmatched junction bases numbered 18, after V lost 5 bases and J lost 4 bases. The CDR3 covers 19 residues. In nucleotides, the CDR3 is TGTGCCAGCAGTCTATACCGGGACAGGGTACCGAAACCTTACAATGAGCAGTTCTTC. This sequence encodes CASSLYRDRVPKPYNEQFF.

The V call is TRBV10-3, the J call TRBJ1-4, with D tentatively TRBD1 (5 bases). V was cut by 0 bases and J by 8 bases, with 13 bases left in between. Germline V gene data show CDR1 as ENHRY and CDR2 as SYGVKD. This CDR3 contains 15 residues. The DNA of the CDR3 is TGTGCCATCAGTGAGTCGTGGCAGGGTGGGGAAAAACTGTTTTTT. It is translated as CAISESWQGGEKLFF.

The chain joins TRBV5-5 to TRBJ2-3; TRBD2 matches 11 bases. The germline V gene has CDR1 SGHKS and CDR2 YYEKEE (reference sequence). The CDR3 is made up of 17 amino acids. J lost 4 bases, V lost 4 bases, and 11 bases had no gene match. The CDR3 here is CASSPQPSGRIPDTQYF. CDR3 nucleotide sequence: TGTGCCAGCAGCCCCCAGCCTAGCGGGAGGATTCCAGATACGCAGTATTTT.

This chain uses TRBV2 with TRBJ2-2; a possible D gene is TRBD2 (7 bases). V lost 6 bases, J lost 4 bases, and 18 bases lay in between. Germline V gene lookup returns CDR1 SNHLY and CDR2 FYNNEI. This CDR3 comprises 16 residues. The CDR3 DNA reads TGTGCCAGCAGGCTGGGGGGGCTGGTTGGCACCGGGGAGCTGTTTTTT. This codes for CASRLGGLVGTGELFF.

The chain couples TRBV27 to TRBJ2-7; D gene unclear. V was cut by 3 bases and J by 4 bases, with 19 bases left in between. The CDR3 has 16 amino acids. Germline V gene sequence: CDR1 MNHEY, CDR2 SMNVEV (reference sequence). CDR3 residues: CASSFAPGRGEYEQYF. As DNA, the CDR3 is TGTGCCAGCAGTTTTGCCCCAGGCCGTGGAGAGTACGAGCAGTACTTC.

This clone was seen only once. The chain links TRBV13 to TRBJ2-2; D is perhaps TRBD1 or TRBD2 (5 bases each). CDR1 is PRHDT, CDR2 FYEKMQ, per germline (reference sequence). This CDR3 has 18 residues. Trimming left V 1 base short and J 6 bases short, with 21 bases between. CDR3 coding DNA: TGTGCCAGCAGCTTAGTCCCAGGGTTCATGGGGGAAGCCGGGGAGCTGTTTTTT. Translating gives CASSLVPGFMGEAGELFF.

V is TRBV6-1 and J is TRBJ2-1, with 7 nucleotides matching TRBD2. This CDR3 comprises 15 residues. With 1 base clipped from V and 5 bases from J, the junction kept 5 bases outside the gene matches. CDR1 is MNHNS and CDR2 is SASEGT in the germline V gene. The CDR3 sequence is CASSEELAANNEQFF. CDR3 nucleotide sequence: TGTGCCAGCAGTGAAGAGCTAGCGGCAAACAATGAGCAGTTCTTC.

The CDR3 sequence: CASSPYSGQGGNTIYF. The DNA for the CDR3 is TGTGCCAGCAGCCCTTACTCTGGACAGGGGGGAAACACCATATATTTT. This chain connects TRBV5-6 to TRBJ1-3; 9 bases fit TRBD1. Germline V gene lookup returns CDR1 SGHDT and CDR2 YYEEEE. The CDR3 is made up of 16 amino acids. The V gene end was trimmed by 4 bases and the J gene end by 4 bases; junction bases not matched to a gene: 9.

V is TRBV6-2 or TRBV6-3 and J is TRBJ2-7; unclear D gene. Germline loops: CDR1 MNHEY, CDR2 SVGEGT. V dropped 2 bases and J dropped 3 bases, with 11 bases sitting between them. The CDR3 has 14 residues. The CDR3 spells CASSYDRPNYEQYF. As DNA, the CDR3 is TGTGCCAGCAGTTACGATCGCCCAAACTACGAGCAGTACTTC.

The rearrangement joins TRBV6-5 to TRBJ1-5; 8 bases fit TRBD1. With V trimmed by 2 bases and J by 3 bases, 3 bases remained unmatched. This CDR3 region has 15 residues. CDR1 and CDR2 from the germline V gene are MNHEY and SVGAGI. CDR3 sequence: CASSYGTGSNQPQHF. Here the CDR3 DNA reads TGTGCCAGCAGTTACGGGACAGGTTCCAATCAGCCCCAGCATTTT.

This sequence joins TRBV28 and TRBJ2-1, with D possibly TRBD2 on 5 matching bases. The CDR3 totals 16 residues. Trimming took 6 bases from V and 3 from J, leaving 18 bases between them. Germline lookup yields CDR1 MDHEN and CDR2 SYDVKM. CDR3 sequence reads: CASSLRRGRNYNEQFF. In nucleotides, the CDR3 is TGTGCCAGCAGCCTCAGACGCGGGCGAAACTACAATGAGCAGTTCTTC.

This chain uses TRBV5-1 with TRBJ2-3; D ambiguous. Germline-derived CDR1 and CDR2 are SGHRS and YFSETQ. The CDR3 has 14 amino acids. Between the trimmed V and J ends, which lost 2 bases and 2 bases, there was a span of 9 bases. This CDR3 reads CASSFLSYTDTQYF. CDR3 DNA sequence: TGCGCCAGCAGCTTTCTGTCGTACACAGATACGCAGTATTTT.

The rearrangement joins TRBV29-1 to TRBJ2-1; D perhaps matches TRBD2 (7 bases). Trimming took 2 bases from V and 0 from J, leaving 14 bases between them. Germline CDR1 SQVTM, CDR2 ANQGSEA. CDR3 size: 16 residues. The CDR3 spells CSVERGRGDSYNEQFF. The CDR3 DNA sequence: TGCAGCGTTGAAAGGGGGAGGGGGGACTCCTACAATGAGCAGTTCTTC.

The J gene is TRBJ1-5, the V gene TRBV19; no definite D call. Germline V gene data show CDR1 as LNHDA and CDR2 as SQIVND (reference sequence). Trimming shortened V by 0 bases and J by 3 bases, and 9 bases separated the two germline ends. The CDR3 runs to 15 residues. CDR3 sequence reads: CASSIDPGNNQPQHF. CDR3 nucleotides: TGTGCCAGTAGTATAGACCCGGGGAACAATCAGCCCCAGCATTTT.

This clone was detected only once. V usage is TRBV9 and J usage is TRBJ2-7, with a tentative D call TRBD2 (5 bases). Deletions cut 0 bases from V and 6 bases from J, with 16 bases between. Looked up from germline, CDR1 is SGDLS and CDR2 is YYNGEE. CDR3 size: 15 residues. DNA for the CDR3: TGTGCCAGCAGCGTAGGTCTGGGAGTCGGGTGCGAGCAGTACTTC. Residues: CASSVGLGVGCEQYF. Full variable domain (outside the CDR3, taken from reference TRBV9 and TRBJ2-7): DSGVTQTPKHLITATGQRVTLRCSPRSGDLSVYWYQQSLDQGLQFLIQYYNGEERAKGNILERFSAQQFPDLHSELNLSSLELGDSALYFCASSVGLGVGCEQYFGPGTRLTVT.

This clone was detected only a few times. The rearrangement links TRBV5-4 to TRBJ2-7, with 7 bases that match TRBD1. After removal of 4 bases from V and 4 bases from J, the junction contained 11 bases not matched to a gene. Germline-derived CDR1 and CDR2 are SGHNT and YYREEE (reference sequence). The CDR3 loop spans 15 amino acids. This CDR3 reads CASSPNPRGTYEQYF. CDR3 bases: TGTGCCAGCAGCCCGAATCCCAGGGGGACGTACGAGCAGTACTTC. Complete variable domain (other parts from reference TRBV5-4 and TRBJ2-7): ETGVTQSPTHLIKTRGQQVTLRCSSQSGHNTVSWYQQALGQGPQFIFQYYREEENGRGNFPPRFSGLQFPNYSSELNVNALELDDSALYLCASSPNPRGTYEQYFGPGTRLTVT.

The chain uses TRBV13 and TRBJ1-4; 9 nucleotides match TRBD1. CDR1 and CDR2 (germline): PRHDT, FYEKMQ (reference sequence). V was clipped by 3 bases and J by 4 bases; unmatched bases: 3. This CDR3 is built from 15 residues. The CDR3 here is CASSLGTGSNEKLFF. DNA of the CDR3: TGTGCCAGCAGCTTGGGGACAGGGAGTAATGAAAAACTGTTTTTT.

The rearrangement uses TRBV24-1 and TRBJ2-1, with 9 bases identical to TRBD2. Germline CDR1 KGHDR, CDR2 SFDVKD. V lost 4 bases to trimming and J lost 0 bases; unmatched junction nucleotides: 3. The CDR3 has 16 residues. The CDR3 region has the DNA TGTGCCACCAGTGACCAGACTAGCGGCTCCTACAATGAGCAGTTCTTC. This codes for CATSDQTSGSYNEQFF.

The rearrangement links TRBV6-6 to TRBJ2-7; no firm D call. V lost 3 bases and J lost 2, with 11 bases in between. The CDR3 extends over 14 amino acids. The V gene's germline CDR1 is MNHNY and CDR2 SVGAGI (reference sequence). The chain's CDR3 is CASSYTMAAYEQYF. The CDR3 region has the DNA TGTGCCAGCAGTTATACCATGGCTGCCTACGAGCAGTACTTC.

The chain employs TRBV7-9 and TRBJ2-6; 7 nucleotides align to TRBD1. CDR1 SEHNR and CDR2 FQNEAQ come from the germline V gene (reference sequence). CDR3 length: 17 amino acids. With V trimmed by 5 bases and J by 0 bases, 7 bases remained unmatched. In nucleotides, the CDR3 is TGTGCCAGCAGCGCCGCCGGGACAGCCTCTGGGGCCAACGTCCTGACTTTC. This encodes CASSAAGTASGANVLTF.

The chain combines TRBV18 with TRBJ2-7, with D tentatively TRBD2 (5 bases). The CDR3 is 14 amino acids. With 0 bases removed from V and 2 bases from J, the gap between germline ends came to 8 bases. Germline CDR1 and CDR2: KGHSH and LQKENI. The CDR3 region is CASSPPGAPYEQYF. The CDR3 bases are TGTGCCAGCTCACCACCGGGAGCACCCTACGAGCAGTACTTC.

This chain joins TRBV19 and TRBJ2-3; D gene unclear. V lost 5 bases, J lost 6 bases, and 12 bases lay in between. Germline V gene data show CDR1 as LNHDA and CDR2 as SQIVND (reference sequence). There are 13 residues in the CDR3. The CDR3, as DNA: TGTGCCAGTAGTCGGTTCGGTGGCGATACGCAGTATTTT. This codes for CASSRFGGDTQYF.

The chain uses TRBV7-2 and TRBJ2-5; D is tentatively TRBD1 or TRBD2 (6 bases each). V dropped 1 base and J dropped 5 bases, with 14 bases sitting between them. Germline loops: CDR1 SGHTA, CDR2 FQGNSA. This CDR3 spans 15 amino acids. The CDR3 DNA reads as TGTGCCAGCAGCTTAGTTCGGGGGCGCGGGGAGACCCAGTACTTC. It encodes CASSLVRGRGETQYF.

V is TRBV27 and J is TRBJ2-3; 11 nucleotides match TRBD2. V was clipped by 5 bases and J by 4 bases; unmatched bases: 8. CDR1 MNHEY and CDR2 SMNVEV come from the germline V gene (reference sequence). There are 16 residues in the CDR3. The CDR3 protein is CASSTGTSGKPDTQYF. CDR3 coding DNA: TGTGCCAGCAGTACCGGGACTAGCGGAAAGCCAGATACGCAGTATTTT.

This clone has only one observation. This rearrangement joins TRBV28 to TRBJ2-1; 10 nucleotides agree with TRBD2. The CDR3 covers 16 residues. J gave up 4 bases and V 2 bases, and 5 bases lay outside the gene matches. The germline gives CDR1 MDHEN, CDR2 SYDVKM. The CDR3 DNA sequence: TGTGCCAGCAGTTTAATGACTAGCGGGCTGTACAATGAGCAGTTCTTC. Amino acids: CASSLMTSGLYNEQFF.

This chain connects TRBV25-1 to TRBJ2-2; 10 bases fit TRBD1. After removal of 5 bases from V and 3 bases from J, the junction contained 3 bases not matched to a gene. Germline values: CDR1 MGHDK, CDR2 SYGVNS. This CDR3 has 15 residues. CDR3 sequence reads: CASSPGTGDTGELFF. In nucleotides, the CDR3 is TGTGCCAGCAGTCCGGGGACAGGGGACACCGGGGAGCTGTTTTTT.

This chain uses TRBV3-1 (or the pseudogene TRBV3-2) with TRBJ2-7; TRBD2 agrees at 8 bases. Per germline, CDR1 LGHDT and CDR2 YNNKEL (reference sequence). The CDR3 loop spans 16 amino acids. V lost 5 bases to trimming and J lost 0 bases; unmatched junction nucleotides: 9. CDR3: CASSESSGSGSYEQYF. DNA of the CDR3: TGTGCCAGCAGCGAATCCAGCGGGAGTGGCTCCTACGAGCAGTACTTC.